What follows describes a single TCR beta chain. Its target is unknown. This entry comes from a study of CD4 T cells in relation to SARS-CoV-2 and coronaviruses. Study-wide context: TCR beta CDR3s were sequenced after roughly 10-day antigen culture of PBMCs. Convalescent patients had median age 38.5 years, range about 21 to 72. Study results and caveats: Crossreactive clones expanded significantly less to SARS-CoV-2 than monoreactive clones.

Assay used: immunoSEQ multiplex PCR; TCRdb lists only in-frame clones, some missing. The sample includes about 36,000 clones, around 83% of them seen just once. The sequenced sample was naive CD4+ T cells from PBMCs, cultured in vitro. As to subset: naive CD4+ T cells isolated by negative enrichment. This TCR was sampled from an adult with COVID-19.

This chain's CDR3 is CAWGGWGIGYTF. The CDR3 bases are TGTGCCTGGGGGGGCTGGGGCATCGGCTACACCTTC. The J gene is TRBJ1-2, the V gene TRBV30; D possibly corresponds to TRBD1 (6 bases). The V and J ends lost 5 bases and 8 bases respectively, with 15 bases between them. CDR1 and CDR2 from the germline V gene are GTSNPN and SVGIG (reference sequence). The CDR3 contains 12 residues.